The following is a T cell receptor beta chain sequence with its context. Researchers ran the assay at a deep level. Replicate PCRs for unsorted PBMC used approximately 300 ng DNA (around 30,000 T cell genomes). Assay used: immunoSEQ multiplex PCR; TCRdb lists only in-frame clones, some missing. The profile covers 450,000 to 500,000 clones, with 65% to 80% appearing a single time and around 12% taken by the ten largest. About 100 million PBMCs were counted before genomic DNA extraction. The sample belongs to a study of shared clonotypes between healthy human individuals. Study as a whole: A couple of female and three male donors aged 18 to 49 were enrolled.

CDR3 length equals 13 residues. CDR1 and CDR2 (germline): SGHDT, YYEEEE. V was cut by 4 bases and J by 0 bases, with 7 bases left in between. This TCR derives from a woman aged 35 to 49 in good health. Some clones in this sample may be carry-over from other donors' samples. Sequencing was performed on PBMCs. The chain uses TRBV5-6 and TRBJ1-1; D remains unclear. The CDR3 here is CASSAILNTEAFF. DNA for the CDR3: TGTGCCAGCAGCGCCATATTGAACACTGAAGCTTTCTTT.